The 8 T cell receptor beta chains below come from one sample, sequenced in a study of T-cell memory formation after mild COVID-19. TCRdb reanalysed the 5' RACE reads using MiXCR and keeps one entry per CDR3 protein. Of 140,000 or so distinct CDR3 sequences listed, more than 13% are singletons. Material: PBMCs or a T cell subset sorted from them (not recorded which). The receptors stem from an adult woman who had mild COVID-19 (a few samples of this study predate the infection). Cell type and time point are not known.

The CDR3 is CASSQGTGAYQPQHF. CDR3 nucleotide sequence: TGCGCCAGCAGCCAGGGGACAGGGGCATACCAGCCCCAGCATTTT. The rearrangement uses TRBV4-1 and TRBJ1-5, with 10 bases fitting TRBD1. Germline CDR1 MGHRA, CDR2 YSYEKL. CDR3 length: 15 amino acids. Trimming at V came to 3 bases and at J to 7 bases, leaving 6 bases not matched to a gene.

V is TRBV20-1 and J is TRBJ1-2, with TRBD1 identical over 8 bases. CDR3 size: 11 residues. Germline CDR1 is DFQATT and CDR2 is SNEGSKA (reference sequence). In DNA form, the CDR3 reads TGCAGCCTACAGGGGGACTATGGCTACACCTTC. It is translated as CSLQGDYGYTF.

V and J are TRBV12-3 or TRBV12-4 and TRBJ2-1, with D unresolved. The CDR3 covers 18 residues. The germline V and J ends were trimmed by 3 bases and 8 bases, with 26 bases remaining between them. The CDR3 region is CASSFNFGTTEVLDEQFF. The CDR3 DNA sequence: TGTGCCAGCAGTTTCAACTTTGGAACAACCGAGGTTTTAGATGAGCAGTTCTTC.

This clonotype was seen more than once but under ten times. This chain connects TRBV13 to TRBJ2-7, with D unresolved. CDR3 size: 14 residues. Germline assignment: CDR1 PRHDT and CDR2 FYEKMQ (reference sequence). V lost 4 bases and J 5 bases, leaving 15 bases between the germline ends. The CDR3 spells CASSSRLFWDEQYF. The CDR3 nucleotides read TGTGCCAGCAGCTCGAGACTTTTTTGGGACGAGCAGTACTTC.

In its sample, this clonotype was seen a few times. V usage is TRBV29-1 and J usage is TRBJ2-2; no clear D gene. With 1 base removed from V and 6 bases from J, the gap between germline ends came to 9 bases. The CDR3 consists of 13 residues. Germline V lookup: CDR1 SQVTM, CDR2 ANQGSEA. The CDR3 here is CSVEGLVAGELFF. The CDR3 DNA follows: TGCAGCGTTGAAGGGTTGGTAGCCGGGGAGCTGTTTTTT.

The sample holds many counts of this clonotype. The rearrangement joins TRBV7-8 to TRBJ2-7; D ambiguous. Germline CDR1 and CDR2: SGHVS and FQNEAQ. The length of the CDR3 is 14 residues. Deletions cut 1 base from V and 0 bases from J, with 7 bases between. The CDR3 spells CASSLDGSSYEQYF. The CDR3 nucleotides read TGTGCCAGCAGCTTAGACGGTTCCTCCTACGAGCAGTACTTC.

Worth noting for this clonotype: One end of the junction does not line up with germline, which may come from a read error. The chain links TRBV10-3 to TRBJ2-7; 12 nucleotides agree with TRBD2. Germline V gives CDR1 ENHRY, CDR2 SYGVKD. The length of the CDR3 is 16 residues. CDR3 DNA: TGTGCCATCAATGAGCTAGCGGGAGGGCCGAGGGACGAGCAGTACTTC. Translating it yields CAINELAGGPRDEQYF.

This clonotype was observed a handful of times. This sequence joins TRBV19 and TRBJ2-1, with D possibly being TRBD2 (5 bases). Trimming stripped 3 bases from V and 10 bases from J, with 13 bases between. The CDR3 loop spans 13 amino acids. CDR1 and CDR2 from the germline V gene are LNHDA and SQIVND (reference sequence). DNA of the CDR3: TGTGCCAGTAGTATTACGGGGTCGGGCGAGCAGTTCTTC. The encoded protein is CASSITGSGEQFF.